Described below is a single T cell receptor beta chain sequence and its context. The data stem from a study of OX40 agonist ivuxolimab in advanced cancers. At the level of the study: The patients got ivuxolimab, which is an agonistic anti-OX40 (CD134) antibody.

Method: immunoSEQ multiplex PCR; TCRdb's copy keeps in-frame clones and lacks some. The sample contains 48,000 or so clones, around 86% of which appear only once. The CDR3 contains 14 residues. The V gene end was trimmed by 3 bases and the J gene end by 7 bases; junction bases not matched to a gene: 4. CDR1 and CDR2 (germline): SGHVS, FQNEAQ. Drawing of blood for sampling happened at baseline, at cycle 4 day 1, and at cycle 7 day 1. The specimen was CD4+ or CD8+ T cells sorted from blood, collected in a trial of the OX40 agonist ivuxolimab. V and J are TRBV7-8 and TRBJ2-2; 8 bases match TRBD2. The TCR sequence derives from an adult with an advanced solid tumor such as melanoma, head and neck, liver or kidney cancer. CDR3 protein: CASSFGLAGGELFF. CDR3 nucleotide sequence: TGTGCCAGCAGCTTTGGACTAGCCGGCGGGGAGCTGTTTTTT.